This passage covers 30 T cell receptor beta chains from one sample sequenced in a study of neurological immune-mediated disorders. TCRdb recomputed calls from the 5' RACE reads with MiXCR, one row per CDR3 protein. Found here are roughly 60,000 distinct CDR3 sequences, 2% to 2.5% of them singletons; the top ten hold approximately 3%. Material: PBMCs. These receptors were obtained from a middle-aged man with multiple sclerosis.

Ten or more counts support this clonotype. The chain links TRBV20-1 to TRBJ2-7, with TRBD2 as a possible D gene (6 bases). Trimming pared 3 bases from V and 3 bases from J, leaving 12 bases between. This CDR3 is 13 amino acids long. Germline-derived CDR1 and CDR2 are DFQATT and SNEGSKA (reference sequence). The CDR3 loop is CSARGGVYYEQYF. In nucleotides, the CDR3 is TGCAGTGCTAGGGGGGGAGTATACTACGAGCAGTACTTC.

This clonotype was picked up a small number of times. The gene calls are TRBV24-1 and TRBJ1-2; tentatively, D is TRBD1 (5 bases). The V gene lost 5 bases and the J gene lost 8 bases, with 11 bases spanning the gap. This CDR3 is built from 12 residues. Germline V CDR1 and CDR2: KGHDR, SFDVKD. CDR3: CATSGGSGGYTF. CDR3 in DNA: TGTGCCACCAGTGGGGGCTCGGGCGGCTACACCTTC.

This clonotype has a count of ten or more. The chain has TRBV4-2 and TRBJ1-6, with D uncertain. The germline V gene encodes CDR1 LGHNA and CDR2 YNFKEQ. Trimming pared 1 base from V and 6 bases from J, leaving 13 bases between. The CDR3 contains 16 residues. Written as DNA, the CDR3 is TGTGCCAGCAGCCAAGCCCCGGGAGATTTTAATTCACCCCTCCACTTT. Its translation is CASSQAPGDFNSPLHF.

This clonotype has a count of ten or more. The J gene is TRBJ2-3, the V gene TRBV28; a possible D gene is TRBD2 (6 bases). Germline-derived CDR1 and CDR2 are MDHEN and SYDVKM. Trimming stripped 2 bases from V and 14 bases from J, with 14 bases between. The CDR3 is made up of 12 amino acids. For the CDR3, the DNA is TGTGCCAGCAGTTTAGTCCGGGACTTTCGGTATTTT. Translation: CASSLVRDFRYF.

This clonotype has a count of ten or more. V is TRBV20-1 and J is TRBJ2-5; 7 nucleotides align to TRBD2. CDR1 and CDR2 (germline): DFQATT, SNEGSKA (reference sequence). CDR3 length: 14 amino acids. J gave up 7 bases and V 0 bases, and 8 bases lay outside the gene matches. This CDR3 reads CSARDWGAGRTQYF. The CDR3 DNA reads TGCAGTGCTAGAGATTGGGGAGCGGGGAGGACCCAGTACTTC.

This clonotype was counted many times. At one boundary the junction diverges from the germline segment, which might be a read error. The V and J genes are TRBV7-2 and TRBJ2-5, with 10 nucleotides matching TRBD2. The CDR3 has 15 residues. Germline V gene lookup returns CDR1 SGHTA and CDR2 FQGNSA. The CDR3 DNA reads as TGTGCCAGCAGCGTAGCGGGGGGACGTGATGAGACCCAGTACTTC. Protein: CASSVAGGRDETQYF.

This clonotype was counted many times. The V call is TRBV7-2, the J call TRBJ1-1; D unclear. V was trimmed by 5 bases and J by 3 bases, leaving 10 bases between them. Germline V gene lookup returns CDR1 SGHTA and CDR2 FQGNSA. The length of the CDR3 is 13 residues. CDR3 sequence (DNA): TGTGCCAGCAGCCTGTCGTTTTACACTGAAGCTTTCTTT. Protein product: CASSLSFYTEAFF.

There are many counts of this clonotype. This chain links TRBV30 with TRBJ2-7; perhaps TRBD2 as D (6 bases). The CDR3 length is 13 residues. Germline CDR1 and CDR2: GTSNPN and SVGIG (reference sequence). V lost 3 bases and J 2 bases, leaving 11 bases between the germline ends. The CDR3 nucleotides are TGTGCCTGGAGGCGACTAGGGACCTACGAGCAGTACTTC. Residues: CAWRRLGTYEQYF.

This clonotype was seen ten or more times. The CDR3 is CASSRDPTHGNQPQHF. In nucleotides, the CDR3 is TGTGCCAGCAGCCGCGACCCGACTCACGGCAATCAGCCCCAGCATTTT. This rearrangement joins TRBV5-6 to TRBJ1-5; D unresolved. V shed 4 bases and J shed 2 bases, with 16 bases lying between them. The CDR3 runs to 16 residues. Germline V gene lookup returns CDR1 SGHDT and CDR2 YYEEEE.

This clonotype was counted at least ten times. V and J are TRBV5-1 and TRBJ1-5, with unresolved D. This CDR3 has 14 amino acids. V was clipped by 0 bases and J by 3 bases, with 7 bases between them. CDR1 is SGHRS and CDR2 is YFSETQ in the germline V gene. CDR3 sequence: CASSLDGDNQPQHF. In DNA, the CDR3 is TGCGCCAGCAGCTTGGACGGGGACAATCAGCCCCAGCATTTT.

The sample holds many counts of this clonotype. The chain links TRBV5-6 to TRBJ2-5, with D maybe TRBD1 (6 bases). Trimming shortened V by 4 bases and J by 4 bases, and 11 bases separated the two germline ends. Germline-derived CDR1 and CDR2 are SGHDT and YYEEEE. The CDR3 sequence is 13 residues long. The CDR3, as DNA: TGTGCCAGCAGCAACAGGGATACAGAGACCCAGTACTTC. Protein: CASSNRDTETQYF.

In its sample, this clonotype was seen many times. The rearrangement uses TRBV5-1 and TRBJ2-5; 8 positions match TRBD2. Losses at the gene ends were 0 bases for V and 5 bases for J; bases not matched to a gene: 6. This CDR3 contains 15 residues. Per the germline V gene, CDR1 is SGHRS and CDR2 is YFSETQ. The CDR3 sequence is CASSLARGGQETQYF. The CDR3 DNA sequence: TGCGCCAGCAGCTTGGCCCGGGGGGGCCAGGAGACCCAGTACTTC. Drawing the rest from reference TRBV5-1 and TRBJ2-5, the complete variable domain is KAGVTQTPRYLIKTRGQQVTLSCSPISGHRSVSWYQQTPGQGLQFLFEYFSETQRNKGNFPGRFSGRQFSNSRSEMNVSTLELGDSALYLCASSLARGGQETQYFGPGTRLLVL.

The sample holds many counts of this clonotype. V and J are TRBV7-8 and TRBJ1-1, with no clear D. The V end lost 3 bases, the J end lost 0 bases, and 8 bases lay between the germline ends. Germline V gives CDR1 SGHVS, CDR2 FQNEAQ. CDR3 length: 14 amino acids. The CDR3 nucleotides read TGTGCCAGCAGCTTCGCCGATATGAACACTGAAGCTTTCTTT. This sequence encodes CASSFADMNTEAFF.

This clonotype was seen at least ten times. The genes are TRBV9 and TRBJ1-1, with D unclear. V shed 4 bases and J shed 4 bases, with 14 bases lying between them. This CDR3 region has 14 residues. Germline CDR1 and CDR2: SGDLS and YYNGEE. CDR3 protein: CASSQDYKGTEAFF. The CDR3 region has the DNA TGTGCCAGCAGCCAAGACTATAAGGGCACTGAAGCTTTCTTT. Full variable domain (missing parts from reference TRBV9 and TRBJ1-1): DSGVTQTPKHLITATGQRVTLRCSPRSGDLSVYWYQQSLDQGLQFLIQYYNGEERAKGNILERFSAQQFPDLHSELNLSSLELGDSALYFCASSQDYKGTEAFFGQGTRLTVV.

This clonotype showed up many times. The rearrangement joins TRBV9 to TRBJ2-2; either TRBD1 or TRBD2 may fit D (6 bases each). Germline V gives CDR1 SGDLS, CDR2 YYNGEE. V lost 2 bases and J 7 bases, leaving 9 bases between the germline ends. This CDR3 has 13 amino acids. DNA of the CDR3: TGTGCCAGCAGCGTCAGGGGAGGCGGGGAGCTGTTTTTT. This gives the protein CASSVRGGGELFF.

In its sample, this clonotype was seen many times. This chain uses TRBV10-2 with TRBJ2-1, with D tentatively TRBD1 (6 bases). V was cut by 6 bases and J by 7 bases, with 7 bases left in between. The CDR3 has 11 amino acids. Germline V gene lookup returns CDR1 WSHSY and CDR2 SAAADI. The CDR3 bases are TGCGCCAGCAGCAGGGGAAATGAGCAGTTCTTC. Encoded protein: CASSRGNEQFF.

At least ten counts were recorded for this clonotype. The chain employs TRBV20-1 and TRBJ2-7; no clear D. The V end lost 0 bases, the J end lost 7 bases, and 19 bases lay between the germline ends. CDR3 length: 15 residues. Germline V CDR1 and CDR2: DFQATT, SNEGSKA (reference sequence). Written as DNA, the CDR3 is TGCAGTGCTAGAGACCCCTTAAGGAATTCTAAAGAGCAGTACTTC. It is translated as CSARDPLRNSKEQYF.

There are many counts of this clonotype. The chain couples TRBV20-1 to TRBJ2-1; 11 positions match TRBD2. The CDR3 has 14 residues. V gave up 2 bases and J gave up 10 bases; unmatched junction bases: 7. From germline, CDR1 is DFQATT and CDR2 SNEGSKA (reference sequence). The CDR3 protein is CSARIAGGQWEQFF. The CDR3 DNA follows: TGCAGTGCTAGAATAGCGGGGGGGCAATGGGAGCAGTTCTTC.

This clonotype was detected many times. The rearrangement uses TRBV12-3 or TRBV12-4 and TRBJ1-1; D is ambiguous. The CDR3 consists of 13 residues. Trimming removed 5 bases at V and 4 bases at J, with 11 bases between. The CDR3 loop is CASSVGLSTEAFF. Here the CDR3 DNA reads TGTGCCAGCAGTGTAGGACTGAGCACTGAAGCTTTCTTT.

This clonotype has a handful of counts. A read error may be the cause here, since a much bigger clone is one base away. The CDR3 DNA reads TGTGCCAGCAGCTTGGCCTATGCAGATACGAAGTATTTT. This encodes CASSLAYADTKYF. This rearrangement joins TRBV7-2 to TRBJ2-3; D gene unclear. Germline V lookup: CDR1 SGHTA, CDR2 FQGNSA. This CDR3 has 13 residues.

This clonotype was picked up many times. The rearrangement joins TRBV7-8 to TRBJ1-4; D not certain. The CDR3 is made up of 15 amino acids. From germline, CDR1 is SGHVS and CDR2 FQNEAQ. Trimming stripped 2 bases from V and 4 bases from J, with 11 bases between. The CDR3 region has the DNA TGTGCCAGCAGCTTAACCTCGCGTAGTAATGAAAAACTGTTTTTT. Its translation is CASSLTSRSNEKLFF.

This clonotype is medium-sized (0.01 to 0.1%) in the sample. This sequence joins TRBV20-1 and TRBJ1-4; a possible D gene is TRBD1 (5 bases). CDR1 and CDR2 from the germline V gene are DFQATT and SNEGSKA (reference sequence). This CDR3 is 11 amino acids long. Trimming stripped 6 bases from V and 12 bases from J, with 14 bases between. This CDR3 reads CSAESDSELFF. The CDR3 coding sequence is TGCAGTGCAGAATCTGACAGTGAACTGTTTTTT.

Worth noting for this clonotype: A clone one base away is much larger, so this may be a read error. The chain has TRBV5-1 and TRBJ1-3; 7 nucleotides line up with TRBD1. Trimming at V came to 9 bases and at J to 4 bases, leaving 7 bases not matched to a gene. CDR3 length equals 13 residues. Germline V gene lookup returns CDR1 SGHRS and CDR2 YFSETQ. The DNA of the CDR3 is TGCGCCAACGCGACAGGGCCGGGAAACACCATATATTTT. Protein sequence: CANATGPGNTIYF.

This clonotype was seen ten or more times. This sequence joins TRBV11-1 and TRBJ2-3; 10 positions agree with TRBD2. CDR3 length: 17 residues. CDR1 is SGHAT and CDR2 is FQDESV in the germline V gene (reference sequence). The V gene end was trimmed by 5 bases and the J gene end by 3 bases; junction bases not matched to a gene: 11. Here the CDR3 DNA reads TGTGCCAGCAGCAAAAGGGCTAGCGGGGGAGTTACAGATACGCAGTATTTT. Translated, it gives CASSKRASGGVTDTQYF. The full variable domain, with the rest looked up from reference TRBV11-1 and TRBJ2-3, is EAEVAQSPRYKITEKSQAVAFWCDPISGHATLYWYRQILGQGPELLVQFQDESVVDDSQLPKDRFSAERLKGVDSTLKIQPAELGDSAMYLCASSKRASGGVTDTQYFGPGTRLTVL.

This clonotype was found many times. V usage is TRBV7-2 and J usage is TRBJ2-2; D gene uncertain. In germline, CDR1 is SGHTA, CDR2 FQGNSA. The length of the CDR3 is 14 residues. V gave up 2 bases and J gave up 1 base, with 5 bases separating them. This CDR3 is CASSLNRNTGELFF. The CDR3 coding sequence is TGTGCCAGCAGCTTAAACAGGAACACCGGGGAGCTGTTTTTT.

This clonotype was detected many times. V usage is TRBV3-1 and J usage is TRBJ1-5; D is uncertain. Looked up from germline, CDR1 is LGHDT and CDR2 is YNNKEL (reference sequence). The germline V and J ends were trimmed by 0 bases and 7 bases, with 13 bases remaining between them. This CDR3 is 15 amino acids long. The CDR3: CASSQDQTGLQPQHF. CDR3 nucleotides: TGTGCCAGCAGCCAAGATCAGACCGGGCTGCAGCCCCAGCATTTT. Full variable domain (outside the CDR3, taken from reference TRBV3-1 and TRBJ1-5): DTAVSQTPKYLVTQMGNDKSIKCEQNLGHDTMYWYKQDSKKFLKIMFSYNNKELIINETVPNRFSPKSPDKAHLNLHINSLELGDSAVYFCASSQDQTGLQPQHFGDGTRLSIL.

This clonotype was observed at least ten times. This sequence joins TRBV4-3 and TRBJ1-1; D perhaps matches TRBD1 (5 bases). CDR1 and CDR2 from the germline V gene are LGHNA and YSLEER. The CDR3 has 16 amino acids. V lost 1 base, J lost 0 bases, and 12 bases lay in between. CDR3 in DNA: TGCGCCAGCAGCCAAGTCCCGACAGACATGAACACTGAAGCTTTCTTT. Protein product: CASSQVPTDMNTEAFF.

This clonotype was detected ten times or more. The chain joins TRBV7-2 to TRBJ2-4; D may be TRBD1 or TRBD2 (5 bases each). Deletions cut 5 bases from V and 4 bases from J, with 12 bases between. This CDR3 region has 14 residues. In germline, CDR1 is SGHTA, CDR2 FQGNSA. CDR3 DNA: TGTGCCAGCAGCCCATGGGACGGAAAAAACATTCAGTACTTC. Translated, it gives CASSPWDGKNIQYF. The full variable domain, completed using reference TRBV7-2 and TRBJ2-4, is GAGVSQSPSNKVTEKGKDVELRCDPISGHTALYWYRQSLGQGLEFLIYFQGNSAPDKSGLPSDRFSAERTGGSVSTLTIQRTQQEDSAVYLCASSPWDGKNIQYFGAGTRLSVL.

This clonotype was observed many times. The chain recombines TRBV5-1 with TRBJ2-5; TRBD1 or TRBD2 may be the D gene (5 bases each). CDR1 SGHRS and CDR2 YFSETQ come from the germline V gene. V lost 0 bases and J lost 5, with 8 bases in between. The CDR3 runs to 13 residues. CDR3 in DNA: TGCGCCAGCAGCTTGGTCGGGGCGGAGACCCAGTACTTC. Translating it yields CASSLVGAETQYF.

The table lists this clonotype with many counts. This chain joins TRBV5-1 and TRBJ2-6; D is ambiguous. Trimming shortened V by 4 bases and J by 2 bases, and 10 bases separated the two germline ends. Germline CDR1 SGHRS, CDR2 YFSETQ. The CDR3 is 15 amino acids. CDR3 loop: CASSLTGAGANVLTF. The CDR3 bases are TGCGCCAGCAGCCTAACTGGGGCTGGGGCCAACGTCCTGACTTTC. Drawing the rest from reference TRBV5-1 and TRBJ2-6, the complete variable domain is KAGVTQTPRYLIKTRGQQVTLSCSPISGHRSVSWYQQTPGQGLQFLFEYFSETQRNKGNFPGRFSGRQFSNSRSEMNVSTLELGDSALYLCASSLTGAGANVLTFGAGSRLTVL.